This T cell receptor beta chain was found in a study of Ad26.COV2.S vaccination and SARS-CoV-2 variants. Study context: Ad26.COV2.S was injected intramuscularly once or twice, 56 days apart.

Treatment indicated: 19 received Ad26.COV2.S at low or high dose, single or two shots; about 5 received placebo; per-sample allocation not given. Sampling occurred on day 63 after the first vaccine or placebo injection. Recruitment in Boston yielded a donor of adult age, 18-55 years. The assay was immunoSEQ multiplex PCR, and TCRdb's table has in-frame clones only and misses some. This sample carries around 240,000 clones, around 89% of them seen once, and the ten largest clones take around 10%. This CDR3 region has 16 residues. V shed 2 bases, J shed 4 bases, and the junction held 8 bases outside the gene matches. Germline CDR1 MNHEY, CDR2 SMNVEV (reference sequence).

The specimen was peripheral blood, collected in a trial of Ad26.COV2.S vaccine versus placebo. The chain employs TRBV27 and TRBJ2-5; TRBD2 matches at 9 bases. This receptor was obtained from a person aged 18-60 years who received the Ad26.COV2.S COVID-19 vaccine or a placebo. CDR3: CASSLGWGGGAETQYF. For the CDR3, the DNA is TGTGCCAGCAGTTTAGGGTGGGGCGGGGGGGCAGAGACCCAGTACTTC.